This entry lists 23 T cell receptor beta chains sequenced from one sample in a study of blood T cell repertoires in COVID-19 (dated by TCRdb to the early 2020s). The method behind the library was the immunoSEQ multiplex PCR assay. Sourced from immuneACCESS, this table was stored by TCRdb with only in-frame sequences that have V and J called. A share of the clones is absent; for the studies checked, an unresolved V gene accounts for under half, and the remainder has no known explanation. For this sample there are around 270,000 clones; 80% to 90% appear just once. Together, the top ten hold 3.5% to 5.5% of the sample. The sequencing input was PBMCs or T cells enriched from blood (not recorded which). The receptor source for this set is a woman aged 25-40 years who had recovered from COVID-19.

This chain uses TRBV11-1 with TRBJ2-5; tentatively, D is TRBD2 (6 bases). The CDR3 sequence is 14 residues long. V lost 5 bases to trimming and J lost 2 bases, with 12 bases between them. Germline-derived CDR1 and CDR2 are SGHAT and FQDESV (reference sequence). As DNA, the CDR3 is TGTGCCAGCAGCCCCCCCGCGGGACAAGAGACCCAGTACTTC. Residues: CASSPPAGQETQYF.

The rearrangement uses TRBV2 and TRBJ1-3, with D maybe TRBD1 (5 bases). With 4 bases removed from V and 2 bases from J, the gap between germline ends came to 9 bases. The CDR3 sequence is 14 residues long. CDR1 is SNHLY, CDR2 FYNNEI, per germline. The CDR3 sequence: CASSGLGAGNTIYF. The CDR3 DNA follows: TGTGCCAGCAGTGGGTTAGGGGCTGGAAACACCATATATTTT.

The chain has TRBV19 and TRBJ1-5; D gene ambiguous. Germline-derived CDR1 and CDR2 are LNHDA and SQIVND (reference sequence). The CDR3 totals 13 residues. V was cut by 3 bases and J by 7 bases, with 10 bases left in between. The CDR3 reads CASSISNFQPQHF. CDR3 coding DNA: TGTGCCAGTAGTATCTCCAACTTCCAGCCCCAGCATTTT.

CDR3 residues: CASSELSGRTGRWGAFF. The CDR3 DNA sequence: TGTGCCAGCAGTGAACTTTCTGGACGGACAGGGAGGTGGGGTGCTTTCTTT. This chain uses TRBV6-1 with TRBJ1-1; 8 positions agree with TRBD1. V trimming: 2 bases; J trimming: 11 bases; junction bases outside the gene matches: 19. The CDR3 extends over 17 amino acids. CDR1 is MNHNS, CDR2 SASEGT, per germline.

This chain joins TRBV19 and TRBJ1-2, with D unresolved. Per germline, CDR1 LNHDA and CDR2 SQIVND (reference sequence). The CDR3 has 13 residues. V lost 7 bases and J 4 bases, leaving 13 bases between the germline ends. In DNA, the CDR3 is TGTGCCAGTACTCGTGACTCGGTCTATGGCTACACCTTC. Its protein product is CASTRDSVYGYTF.

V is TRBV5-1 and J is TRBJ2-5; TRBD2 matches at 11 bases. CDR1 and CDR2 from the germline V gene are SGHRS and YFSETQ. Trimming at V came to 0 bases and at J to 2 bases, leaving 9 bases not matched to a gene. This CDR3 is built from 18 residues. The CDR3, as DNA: TGCGCCAGCAGCTTGGCCTCCGGGACTAGCGGAATACAAGAGACCCAGTACTTC. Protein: CASSLASGTSGIQETQYF.

CDR3 amino acids: CASSRYTGNTEAFF. The DNA of the CDR3 is TGCGCCAGCAGCCGATATACAGGGAACACTGAAGCTTTCTTT. This sequence joins TRBV4-1 and TRBJ1-1; TRBD1 might be the D (5 bases). This CDR3 comprises 14 residues. V was clipped by 4 bases and J by 1 base, with 10 bases between them. The germline gives CDR1 MGHRA, CDR2 YSYEKL.

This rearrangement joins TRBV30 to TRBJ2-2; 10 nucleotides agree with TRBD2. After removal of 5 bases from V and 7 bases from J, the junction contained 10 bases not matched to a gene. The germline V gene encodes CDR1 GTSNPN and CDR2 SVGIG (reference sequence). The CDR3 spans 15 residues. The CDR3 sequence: CAWYRLAGAGGELFF. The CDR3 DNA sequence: TGTGCCTGGTATCGTCTAGCGGGAGCTGGCGGGGAGCTGTTTTTT.

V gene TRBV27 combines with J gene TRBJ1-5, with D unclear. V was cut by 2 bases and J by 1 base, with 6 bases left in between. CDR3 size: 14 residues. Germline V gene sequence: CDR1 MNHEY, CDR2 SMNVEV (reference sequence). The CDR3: CASSLGLSNQPQHF. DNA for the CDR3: TGTGCCAGCAGTTTAGGGCTAAGCAATCAGCCCCAGCATTTT.

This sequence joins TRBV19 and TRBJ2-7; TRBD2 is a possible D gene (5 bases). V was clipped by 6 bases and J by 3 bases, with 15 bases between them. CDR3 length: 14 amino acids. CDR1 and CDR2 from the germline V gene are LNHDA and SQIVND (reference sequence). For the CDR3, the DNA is TGTGCCAGTAGCCCCCGGGGAAACGGCTACGAGCAGTACTTC. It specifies CASSPRGNGYEQYF.

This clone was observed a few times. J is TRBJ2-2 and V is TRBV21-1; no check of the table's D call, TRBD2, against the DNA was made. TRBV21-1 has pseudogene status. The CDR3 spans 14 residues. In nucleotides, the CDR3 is TGTGCCAGCAGCAACGCCGGAGCCACCGGGGAGCTGTTTTTT. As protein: CASSNAGATGELFF.

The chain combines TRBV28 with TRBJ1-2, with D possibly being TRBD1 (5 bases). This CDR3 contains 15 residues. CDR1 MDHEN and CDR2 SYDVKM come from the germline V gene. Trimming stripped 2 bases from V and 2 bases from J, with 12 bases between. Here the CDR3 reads CASSLAGQRNYGYTF. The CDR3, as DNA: TGTGCCAGCAGTTTAGCGGGGCAGCGCAACTATGGCTACACCTTC.

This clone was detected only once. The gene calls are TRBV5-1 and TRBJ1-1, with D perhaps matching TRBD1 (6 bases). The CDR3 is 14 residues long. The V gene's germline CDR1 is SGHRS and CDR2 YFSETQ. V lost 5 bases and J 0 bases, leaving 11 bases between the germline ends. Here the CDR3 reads CASRGQSLNTEAFF. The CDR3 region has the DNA TGCGCCAGCAGAGGACAGTCACTGAACACTGAAGCTTTCTTT.

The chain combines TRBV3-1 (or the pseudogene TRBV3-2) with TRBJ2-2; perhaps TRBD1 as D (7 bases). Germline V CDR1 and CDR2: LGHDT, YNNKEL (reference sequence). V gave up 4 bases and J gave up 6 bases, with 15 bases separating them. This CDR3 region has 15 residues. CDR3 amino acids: CASSPRAGGSGELFF. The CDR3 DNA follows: TGTGCCAGCAGCCCAAGGGCAGGGGGGTCCGGGGAGCTGTTTTTT.

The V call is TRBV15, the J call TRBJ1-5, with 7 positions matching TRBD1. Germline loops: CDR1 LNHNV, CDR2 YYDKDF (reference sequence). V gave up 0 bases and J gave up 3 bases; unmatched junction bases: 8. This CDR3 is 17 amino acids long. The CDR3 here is CATSRDLAGGNNQPQHF. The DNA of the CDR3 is TGTGCCACCAGCAGAGATCTCGCAGGGGGGAACAATCAGCCCCAGCATTTT.

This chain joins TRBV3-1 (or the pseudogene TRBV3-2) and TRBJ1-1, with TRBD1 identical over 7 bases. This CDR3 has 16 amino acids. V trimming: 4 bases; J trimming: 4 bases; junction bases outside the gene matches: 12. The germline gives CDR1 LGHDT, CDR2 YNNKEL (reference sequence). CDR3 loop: CASSRHTGAQGTEAFF. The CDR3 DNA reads TGTGCCAGCAGCCGTCATACAGGGGCTCAGGGCACTGAAGCTTTCTTT.

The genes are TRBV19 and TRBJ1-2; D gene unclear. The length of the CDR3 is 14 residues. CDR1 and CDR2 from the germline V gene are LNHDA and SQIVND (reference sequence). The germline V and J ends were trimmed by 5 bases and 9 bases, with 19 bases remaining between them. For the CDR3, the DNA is TGTGCCAGTAGTCGCCGACGGGATTTTATGCGCTACACCTTC. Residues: CASSRRRDFMRYTF.

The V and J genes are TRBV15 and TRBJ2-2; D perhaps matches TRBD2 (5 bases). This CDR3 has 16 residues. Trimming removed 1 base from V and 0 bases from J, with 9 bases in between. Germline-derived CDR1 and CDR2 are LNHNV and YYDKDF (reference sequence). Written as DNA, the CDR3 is TGTGCCACCAGCAGAGGAGGGCAGGCGAACACCGGGGAGCTGTTTTTT. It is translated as CATSRGGQANTGELFF.

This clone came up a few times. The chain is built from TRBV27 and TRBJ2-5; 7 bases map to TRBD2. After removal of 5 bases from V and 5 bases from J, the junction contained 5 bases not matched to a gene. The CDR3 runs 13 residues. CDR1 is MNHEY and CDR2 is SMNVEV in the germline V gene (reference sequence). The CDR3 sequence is CASSPREQETQYF. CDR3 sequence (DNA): TGTGCCAGCAGTCCGCGGGAGCAGGAGACCCAGTACTTC.

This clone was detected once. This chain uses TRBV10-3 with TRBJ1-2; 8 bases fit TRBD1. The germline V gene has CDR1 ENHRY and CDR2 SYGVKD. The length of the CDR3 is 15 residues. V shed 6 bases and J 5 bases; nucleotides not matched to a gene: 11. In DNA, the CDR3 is TGTGCCATCAGATCAGAGTCAGGGACAGGTTATGGCTACACCTTC. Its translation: CAIRSESGTGYGYTF.

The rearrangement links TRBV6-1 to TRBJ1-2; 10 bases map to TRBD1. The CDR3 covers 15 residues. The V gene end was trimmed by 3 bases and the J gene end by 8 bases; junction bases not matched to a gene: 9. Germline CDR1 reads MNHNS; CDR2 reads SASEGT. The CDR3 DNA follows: TGTGCCAGCAGTGATCCGGGACAGGGGCTACGAGGCTACACCTTC. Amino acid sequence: CASSDPGQGLRGYTF.

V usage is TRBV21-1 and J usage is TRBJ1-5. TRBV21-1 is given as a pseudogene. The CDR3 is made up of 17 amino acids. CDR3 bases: TGTGCCAGCAGCAAAAGGAGGGACCGAGGGAGCAATCAGCCCCAGCATTTT. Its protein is CASSKRRDRGSNQPQHF.

Written as DNA, the CDR3 is TGTGCCAGCAGCTCCCCTGTACTAGCGCCAATACATGAGCAGTTCTTC. Its protein product is CASSSPVLAPIHEQFF. The gene calls are TRBV7-9 and TRBJ2-1; TRBD2 aligns across 7 bases. CDR3 length equals 16 residues. Germline V CDR1 and CDR2: SEHNR, FQNEAQ (reference sequence). Unmatched junction bases numbered 14, after V lost 4 bases and J lost 8 bases. The whole variable domain, filled in from reference TRBV7-9 and TRBJ2-1, reads DTGVSQNPRHKITKRGQNVTFRCDPISEHNRLYWYRQTLGQGPEFLTYFQNEAQLEKSRLLSDRFSAERPKGSFSTLEIQRTEQGDSAMYLCASSSPVLAPIHEQFFGPGTRLTVL.